The following is a T cell receptor (beta chain) sequence with its context. Clones were read by immunoSEQ multiplex PCR, and TCRdb kept only the in-frame ones, dropping some. The table shows more than 90,000 clones, with more than 85% occurring only once. The CDR3 sequence is 15 residues long. V shed 5 bases and J 6 bases; nucleotides not matched to a gene: 10. Germline CDR1 and CDR2: LGHDT and YNNKEL (reference sequence). These data originate in a study of control samples from healthy donors and cancer patients. This receptor was taken from a man aged 30 to 45 in good health. This sequence joins TRBV3-1 (or the pseudogene TRBV3-2) and TRBJ1-3; TRBD1 aligns across 7 bases. The material sequenced was blood. The DNA of the CDR3 is TGTGCCAGCAGCGTTAATCTTGGGACAGTAAACACCATATATTTT. Protein: CASSVNLGTVNTIYF.